This T cell receptor (beta chain) was identified during a study of shared clonotypes between healthy human individuals. About the research overall: The people who gave samples were a couple of women and a few men aged 18 to 49.

TCRdb keeps only in-frame clones here, not all; method: immunoSEQ multiplex PCR. The sample lists 1.5 million to 2.5 million clones, around 96% occurring once. Germline V gene sequence: CDR1 SNHLY, CDR2 FYNNEI. The V end was cut by 1 base, the J end by 5 bases, with 14 bases between. This CDR3 comprises 15 residues. Concerning this clone itself: Its antigen is unknown.

Study-wide results and caveats: Sequencing depth was expected to affect clonotype sharing among donors. Non-shared clonotypes displayed generation probabilities falling below those of clonotypes present in all four donors.

Positive CCR7 selection of CD45RO-negative cells yielded the naive CD8 cells, and terminally differentiated effector memory CD45RA+ cells were excluded. V is TRBV2 and J is TRBJ1-1, with unresolved D. This clonotype originated in a man between 18 and 35 years old in good health. Input material: naive CD8+ T cells sorted from blood. The CDR3 loop reads CASSEEGGLSTEAFF. DNA of the CDR3: TGTGCCAGCAGTGAAGAAGGAGGCTTGAGTACTGAAGCTTTCTTT.